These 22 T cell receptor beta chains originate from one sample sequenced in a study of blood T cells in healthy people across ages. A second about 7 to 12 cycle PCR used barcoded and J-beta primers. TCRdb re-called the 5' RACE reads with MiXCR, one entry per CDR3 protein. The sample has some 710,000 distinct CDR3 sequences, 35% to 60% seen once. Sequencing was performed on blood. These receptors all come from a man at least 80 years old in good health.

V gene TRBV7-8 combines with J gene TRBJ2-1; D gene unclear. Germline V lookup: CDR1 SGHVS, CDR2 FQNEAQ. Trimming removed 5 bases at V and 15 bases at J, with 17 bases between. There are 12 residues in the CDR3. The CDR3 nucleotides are TGTGCCAGCAGCCCATTTCTAGAGAAGCTGTTCTTC. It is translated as CASSPFLEKLFF.

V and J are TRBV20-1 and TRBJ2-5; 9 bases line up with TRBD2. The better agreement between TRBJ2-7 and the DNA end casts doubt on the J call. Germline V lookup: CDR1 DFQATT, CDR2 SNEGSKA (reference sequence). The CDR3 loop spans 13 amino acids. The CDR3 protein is CSAHQAGGHEQYF. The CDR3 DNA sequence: TGCAGTGCCCACCAAGCGGGGGGCCACGAGCAGTACTTC.

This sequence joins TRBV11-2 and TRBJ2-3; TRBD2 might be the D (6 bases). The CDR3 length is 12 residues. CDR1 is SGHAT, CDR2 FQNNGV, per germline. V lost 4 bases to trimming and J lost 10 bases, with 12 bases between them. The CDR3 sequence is CASSSGTLAQYF. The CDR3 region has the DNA TGTGCCAGCAGCTCAGGGACTTTGGCGCAGTATTTT.

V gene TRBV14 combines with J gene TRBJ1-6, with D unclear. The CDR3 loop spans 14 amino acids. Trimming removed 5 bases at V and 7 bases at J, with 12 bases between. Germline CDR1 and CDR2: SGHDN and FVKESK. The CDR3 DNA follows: TGTGCCAGCAGCGTGGGCCTAGCAAATTCACCCCTCCACTTT. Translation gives CASSVGLANSPLHF.

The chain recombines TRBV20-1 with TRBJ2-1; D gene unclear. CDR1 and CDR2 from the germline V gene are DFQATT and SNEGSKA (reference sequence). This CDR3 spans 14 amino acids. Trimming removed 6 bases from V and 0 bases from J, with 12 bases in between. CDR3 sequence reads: CSALSESSYNEQFF. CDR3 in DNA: TGCAGTGCACTGAGCGAGAGCTCCTACAATGAGCAGTTCTTC.

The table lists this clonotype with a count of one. CDR3 loop: CASSPTSGRFNTGELFF. The CDR3 DNA sequence: TGTGCCAGCAGTCCGACTAGCGGGAGGTTTAACACCGGGGAGCTGTTTTTT. The rearrangement links TRBV12-3 or TRBV12-4 to TRBJ2-2; TRBD2 matches 13 bases. With V trimmed by 5 bases and J by 2 bases, 5 bases remained unmatched. The CDR3 has 17 amino acids.

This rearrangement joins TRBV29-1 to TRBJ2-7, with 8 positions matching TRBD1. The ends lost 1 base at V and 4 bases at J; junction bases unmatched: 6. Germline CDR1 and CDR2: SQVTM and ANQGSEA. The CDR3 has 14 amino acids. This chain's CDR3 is CSVEGLQGAYEQYF. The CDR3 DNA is TGCAGCGTTGAAGGGCTGCAGGGGGCTTACGAGCAGTACTTC.

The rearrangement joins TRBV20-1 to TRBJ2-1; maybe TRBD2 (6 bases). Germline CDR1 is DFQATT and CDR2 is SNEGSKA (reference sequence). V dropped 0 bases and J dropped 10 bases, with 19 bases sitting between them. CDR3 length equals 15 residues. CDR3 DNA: TGCAGTGCTAGAGATCTCCCTACCGGGGGAAGCGAGCAGTTCTTC. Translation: CSARDLPTGGSEQFF.

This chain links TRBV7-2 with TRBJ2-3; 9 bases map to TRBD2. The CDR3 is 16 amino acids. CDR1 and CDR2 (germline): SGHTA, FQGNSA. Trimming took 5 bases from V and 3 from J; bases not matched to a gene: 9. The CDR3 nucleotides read TGTGCCAGCAGCCCGCTGCGGGAGGGCCTTACAGATACGCAGTATTTT. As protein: CASSPLREGLTDTQYF.

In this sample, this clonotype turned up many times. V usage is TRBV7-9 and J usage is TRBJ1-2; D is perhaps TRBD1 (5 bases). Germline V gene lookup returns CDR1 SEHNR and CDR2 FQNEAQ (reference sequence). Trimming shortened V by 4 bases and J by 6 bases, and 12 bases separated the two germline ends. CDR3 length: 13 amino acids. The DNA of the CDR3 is TGTGCCAGCAGCTACAGGACAAATCATGGCTACACCTTC. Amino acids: CASSYRTNHGYTF.

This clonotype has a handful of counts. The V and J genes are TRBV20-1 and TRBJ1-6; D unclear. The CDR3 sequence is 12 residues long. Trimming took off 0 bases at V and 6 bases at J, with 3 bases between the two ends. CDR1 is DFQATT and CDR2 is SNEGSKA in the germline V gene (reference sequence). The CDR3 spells CSARETNSPLHF. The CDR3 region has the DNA TGCAGTGCTAGAGAGACTAATTCACCCCTCCACTTT.

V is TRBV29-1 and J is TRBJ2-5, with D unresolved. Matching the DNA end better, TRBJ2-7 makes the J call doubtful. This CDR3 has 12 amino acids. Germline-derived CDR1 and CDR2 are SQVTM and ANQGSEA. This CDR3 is CSVGVTHYEQYF. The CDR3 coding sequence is TGCAGCGTTGGGGTGACACATTACGAGCAGTACTTC.

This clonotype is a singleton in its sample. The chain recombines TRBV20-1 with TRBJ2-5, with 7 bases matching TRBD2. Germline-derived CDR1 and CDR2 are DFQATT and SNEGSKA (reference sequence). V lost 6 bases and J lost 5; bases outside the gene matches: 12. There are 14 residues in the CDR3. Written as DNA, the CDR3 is TGCAGTGCGACCTCCCCAGCGGGAATGGAGACCCAGTACTTC. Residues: CSATSPAGMETQYF.

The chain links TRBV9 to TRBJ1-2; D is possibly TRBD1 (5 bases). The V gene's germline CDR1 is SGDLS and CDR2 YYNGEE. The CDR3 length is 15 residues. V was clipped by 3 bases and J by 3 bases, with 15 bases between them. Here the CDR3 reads CASSGNRNGYYGYTF. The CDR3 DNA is TGTGCCAGCAGCGGAAACAGGAATGGGTACTATGGCTACACCTTC. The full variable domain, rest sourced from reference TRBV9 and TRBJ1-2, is DSGVTQTPKHLITATGQRVTLRCSPRSGDLSVYWYQQSLDQGLQFLIQYYNGEERAKGNILERFSAQQFPDLHSELNLSSLELGDSALYFCASSGNRNGYYGYTFGSGTRLTVV.

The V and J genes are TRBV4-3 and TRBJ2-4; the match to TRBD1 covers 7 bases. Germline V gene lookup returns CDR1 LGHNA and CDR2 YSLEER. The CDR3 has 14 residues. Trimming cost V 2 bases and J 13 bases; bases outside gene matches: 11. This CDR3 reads CASSQPGQYNEQYF. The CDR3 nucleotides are TGCGCCAGCAGCCAACCGGGACAGTACAATGAGCAGTACTTC.

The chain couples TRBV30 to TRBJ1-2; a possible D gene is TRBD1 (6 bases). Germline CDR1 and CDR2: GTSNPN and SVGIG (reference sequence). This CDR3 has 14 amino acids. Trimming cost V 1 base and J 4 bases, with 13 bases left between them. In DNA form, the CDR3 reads TGTGCCTGGAGTGCCGGGGGAGGGGGCTATGGCTACACCTTC. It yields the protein CAWSAGGGGYGYTF.

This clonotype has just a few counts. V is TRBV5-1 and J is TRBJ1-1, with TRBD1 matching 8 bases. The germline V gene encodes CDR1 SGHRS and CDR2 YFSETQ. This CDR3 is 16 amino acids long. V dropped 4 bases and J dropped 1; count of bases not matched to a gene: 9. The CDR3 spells CASSPQTGARNTEAFF. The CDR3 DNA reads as TGCGCCAGCAGCCCCCAGACAGGGGCCAGGAACACTGAAGCTTTCTTT. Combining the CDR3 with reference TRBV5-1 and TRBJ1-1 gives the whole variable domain KAGVTQTPRYLIKTRGQQVTLSCSPISGHRSVSWYQQTPGQGLQFLFEYFSETQRNKGNFPGRFSGRQFSNSRSEMNVSTLELGDSALYLCASSPQTGARNTEAFFGQGTRLTVV.

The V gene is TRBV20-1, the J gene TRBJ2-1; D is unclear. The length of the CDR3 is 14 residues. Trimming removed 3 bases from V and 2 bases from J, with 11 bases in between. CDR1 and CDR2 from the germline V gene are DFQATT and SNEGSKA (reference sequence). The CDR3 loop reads CSASAVLTYNEQFF. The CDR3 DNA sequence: TGCAGTGCTAGTGCAGTTCTTACCTACAATGAGCAGTTCTTC.

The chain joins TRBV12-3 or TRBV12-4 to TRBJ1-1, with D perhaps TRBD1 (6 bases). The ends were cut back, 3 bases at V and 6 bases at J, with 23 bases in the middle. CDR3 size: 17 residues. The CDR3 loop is CASSFGQGPLGGSEAFF. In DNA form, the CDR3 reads TGTGCCAGCAGTTTCGGTCAGGGGCCCCTAGGTGGTTCTGAAGCTTTCTTT.

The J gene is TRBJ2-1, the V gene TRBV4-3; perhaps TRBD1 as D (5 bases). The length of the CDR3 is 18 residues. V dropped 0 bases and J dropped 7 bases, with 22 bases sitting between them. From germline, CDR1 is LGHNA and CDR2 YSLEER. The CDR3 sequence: CASSQEPEAPGFGNEQFF. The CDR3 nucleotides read TGCGCCAGCAGCCAAGAACCAGAAGCCCCAGGGTTTGGGAATGAGCAGTTCTTC.

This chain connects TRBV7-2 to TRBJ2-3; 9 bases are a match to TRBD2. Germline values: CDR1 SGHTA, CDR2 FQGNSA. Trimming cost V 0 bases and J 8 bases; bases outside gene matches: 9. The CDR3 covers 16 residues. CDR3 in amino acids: CASSLAGTSSLGTQYF. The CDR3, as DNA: TGTGCCAGCAGCTTAGCTGGGACTAGCAGTTTAGGTACGCAGTATTTT.

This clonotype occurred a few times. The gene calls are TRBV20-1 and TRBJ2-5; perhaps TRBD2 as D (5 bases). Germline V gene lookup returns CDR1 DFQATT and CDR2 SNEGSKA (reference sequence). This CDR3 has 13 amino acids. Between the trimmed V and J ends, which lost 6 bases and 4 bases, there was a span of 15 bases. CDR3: CSAGRGSGETQYF. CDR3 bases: TGCAGTGCCGGTCGTGGGAGTGGAGAGACCCAGTACTTC.